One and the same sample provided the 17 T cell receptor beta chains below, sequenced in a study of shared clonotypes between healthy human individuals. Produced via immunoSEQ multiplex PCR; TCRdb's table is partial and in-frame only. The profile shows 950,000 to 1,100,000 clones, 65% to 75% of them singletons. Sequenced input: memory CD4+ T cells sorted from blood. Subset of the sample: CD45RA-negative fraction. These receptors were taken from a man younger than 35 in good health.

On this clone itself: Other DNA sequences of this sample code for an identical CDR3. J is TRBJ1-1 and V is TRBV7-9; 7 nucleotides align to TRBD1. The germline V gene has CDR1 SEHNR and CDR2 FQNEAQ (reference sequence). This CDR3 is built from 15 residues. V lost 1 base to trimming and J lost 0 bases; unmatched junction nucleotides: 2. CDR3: CASSLGTGVNTEAFF. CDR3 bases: TGTGCCAGCAGCTTAGGGACAGGAGTGAACACTGAAGCTTTCTTT.

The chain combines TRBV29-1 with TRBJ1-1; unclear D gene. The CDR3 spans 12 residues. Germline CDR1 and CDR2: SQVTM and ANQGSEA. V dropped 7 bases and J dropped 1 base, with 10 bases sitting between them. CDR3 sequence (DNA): TGCAGCGGATTCAGACAGAACACTGAAGCTTTCTTT. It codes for CSGFRQNTEAFF.

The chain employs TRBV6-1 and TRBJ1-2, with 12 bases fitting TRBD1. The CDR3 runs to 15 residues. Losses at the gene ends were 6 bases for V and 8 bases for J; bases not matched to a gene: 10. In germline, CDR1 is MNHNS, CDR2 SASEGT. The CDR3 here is CASRDFGTGGQGYTF. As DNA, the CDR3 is TGTGCCAGCAGGGACTTCGGGACAGGGGGCCAAGGCTACACCTTC.

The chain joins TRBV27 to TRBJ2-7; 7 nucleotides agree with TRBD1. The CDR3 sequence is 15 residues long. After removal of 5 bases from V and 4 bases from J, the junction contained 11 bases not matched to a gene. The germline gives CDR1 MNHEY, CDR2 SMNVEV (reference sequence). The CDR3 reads CASSLRTGSSYEQYF. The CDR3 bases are TGTGCCAGCAGTCTAAGGACAGGATCGAGTTACGAGCAGTACTTC.

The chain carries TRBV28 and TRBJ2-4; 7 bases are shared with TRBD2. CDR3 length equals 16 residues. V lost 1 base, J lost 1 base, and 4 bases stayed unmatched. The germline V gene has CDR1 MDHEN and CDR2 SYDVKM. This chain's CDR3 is CASSLYGEGAKNIQYF. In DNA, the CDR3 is TGTGCCAGCAGTTTATACGGGGAGGGGGCCAAAAACATTCAGTACTTC.

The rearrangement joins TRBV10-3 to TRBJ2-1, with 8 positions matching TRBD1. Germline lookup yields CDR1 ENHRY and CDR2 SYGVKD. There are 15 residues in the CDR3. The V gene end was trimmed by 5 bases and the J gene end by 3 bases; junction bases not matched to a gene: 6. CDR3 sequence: CAISWGQVNYNEQFF. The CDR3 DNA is TGTGCCATCAGTTGGGGACAGGTCAACTACAATGAGCAGTTCTTC.

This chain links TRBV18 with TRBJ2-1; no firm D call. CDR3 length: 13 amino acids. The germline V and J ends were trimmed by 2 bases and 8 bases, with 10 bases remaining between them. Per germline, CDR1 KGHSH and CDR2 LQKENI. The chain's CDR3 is CASSPETFYEQFF. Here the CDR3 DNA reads TGTGCCAGCTCACCAGAGACATTCTATGAGCAGTTCTTC.

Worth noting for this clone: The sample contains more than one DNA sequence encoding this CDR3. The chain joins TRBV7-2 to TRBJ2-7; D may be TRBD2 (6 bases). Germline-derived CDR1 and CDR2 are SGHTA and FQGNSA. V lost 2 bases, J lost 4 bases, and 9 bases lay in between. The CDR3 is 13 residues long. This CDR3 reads CASSLRLDYEQYF. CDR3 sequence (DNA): TGTGCCAGCAGCTTAAGACTAGATTACGAGCAGTACTTC.

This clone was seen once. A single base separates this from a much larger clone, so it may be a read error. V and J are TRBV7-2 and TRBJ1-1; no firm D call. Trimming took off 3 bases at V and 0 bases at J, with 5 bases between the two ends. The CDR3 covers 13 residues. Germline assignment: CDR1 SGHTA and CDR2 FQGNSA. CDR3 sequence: CASSFTVNTEAFF. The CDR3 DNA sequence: TGTGCCAGCAGCTTTACAGTGAACACTGAAGCTTTCTTT.

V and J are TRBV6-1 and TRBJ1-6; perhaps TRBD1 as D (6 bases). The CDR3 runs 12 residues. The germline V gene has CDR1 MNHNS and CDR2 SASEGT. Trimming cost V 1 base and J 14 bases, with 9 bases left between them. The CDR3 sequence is CASSEGRGALHF. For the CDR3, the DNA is TGTGCCAGCAGTGAAGGCAGGGGAGCCCTCCACTTT.

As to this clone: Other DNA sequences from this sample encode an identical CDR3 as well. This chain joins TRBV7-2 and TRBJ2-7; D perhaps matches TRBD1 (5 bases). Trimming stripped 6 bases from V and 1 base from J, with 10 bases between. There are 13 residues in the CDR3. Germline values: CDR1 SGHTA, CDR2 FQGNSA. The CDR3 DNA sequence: TGTGCCAGCAGTCTAGGGGTTTCCTACGAGCAGTACTTC. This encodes CASSLGVSYEQYF.

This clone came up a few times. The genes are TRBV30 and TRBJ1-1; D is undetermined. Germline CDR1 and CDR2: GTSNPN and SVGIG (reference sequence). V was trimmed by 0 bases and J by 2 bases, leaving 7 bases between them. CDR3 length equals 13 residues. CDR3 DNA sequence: TGTGCCTGGAGTGTGTCGGTTAACACTGAAGCTTTCTTT. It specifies CAWSVSVNTEAFF.

The CDR3 bases are TGTGCCAGCAGCTTGGGACTAGCGGGGGGGCAAGACGAGCAGTACTTC. It yields the protein CASSLGLAGGQDEQYF. The gene calls are TRBV5-4 and TRBJ2-7; TRBD2 agrees at 14 bases. The CDR3 covers 16 residues. The J segment lost 5 bases and the V segment lost 0 bases, leaving 4 bases of the junction unmatched. Germline V CDR1 and CDR2: SGHNT, YYREEE (reference sequence).

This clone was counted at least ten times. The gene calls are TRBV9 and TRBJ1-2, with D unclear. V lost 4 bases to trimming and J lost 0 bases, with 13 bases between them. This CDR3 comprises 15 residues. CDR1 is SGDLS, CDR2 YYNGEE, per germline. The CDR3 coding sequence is TGTGCCAGCAGCCTACGGGGAGGGACTAACTATGGCTACACCTTC. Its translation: CASSLRGGTNYGYTF.

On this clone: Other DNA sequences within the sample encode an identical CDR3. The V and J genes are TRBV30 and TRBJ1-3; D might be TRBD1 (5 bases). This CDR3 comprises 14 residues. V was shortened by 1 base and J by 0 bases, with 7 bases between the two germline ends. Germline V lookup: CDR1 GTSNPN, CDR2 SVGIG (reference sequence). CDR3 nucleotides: TGTGCCTGGAGTGGGGGGAGCTCTGGAAACACCATATATTTT. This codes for CAWSGGSSGNTIYF.

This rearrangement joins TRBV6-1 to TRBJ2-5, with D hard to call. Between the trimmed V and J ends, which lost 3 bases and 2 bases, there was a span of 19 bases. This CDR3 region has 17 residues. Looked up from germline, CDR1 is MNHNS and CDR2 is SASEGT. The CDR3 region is CASSEVYSANSQETQYF. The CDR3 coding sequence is TGTGCCAGCAGTGAGGTTTATTCGGCGAACTCTCAAGAGACCCAGTACTTC.

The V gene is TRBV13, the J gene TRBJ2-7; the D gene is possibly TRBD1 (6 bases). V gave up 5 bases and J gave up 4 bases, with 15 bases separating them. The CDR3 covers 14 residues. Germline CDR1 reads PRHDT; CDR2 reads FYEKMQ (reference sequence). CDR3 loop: CASSQSLTGYEQYF. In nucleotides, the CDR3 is TGTGCCAGCAGCCAAAGCCTTACAGGGTACGAGCAGTACTTC.